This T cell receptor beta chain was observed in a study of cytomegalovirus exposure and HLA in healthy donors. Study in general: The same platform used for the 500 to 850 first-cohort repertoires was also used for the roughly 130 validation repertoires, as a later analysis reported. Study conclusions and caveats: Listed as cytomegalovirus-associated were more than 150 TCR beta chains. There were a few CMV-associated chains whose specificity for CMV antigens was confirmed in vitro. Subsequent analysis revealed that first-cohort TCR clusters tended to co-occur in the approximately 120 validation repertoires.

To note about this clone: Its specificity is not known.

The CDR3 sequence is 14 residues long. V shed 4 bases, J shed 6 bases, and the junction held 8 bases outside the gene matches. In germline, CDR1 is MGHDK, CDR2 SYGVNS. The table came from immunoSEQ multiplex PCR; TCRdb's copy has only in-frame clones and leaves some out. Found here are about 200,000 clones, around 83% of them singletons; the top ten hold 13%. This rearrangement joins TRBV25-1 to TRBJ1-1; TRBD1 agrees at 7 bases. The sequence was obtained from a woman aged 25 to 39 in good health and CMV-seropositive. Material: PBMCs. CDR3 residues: CASSGQGSSAEAFF. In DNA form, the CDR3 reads TGTGCCAGCAGTGGACAGGGTTCGAGCGCTGAAGCTTTCTTT.